This TCR beta chain was recovered during a study of T-cell memory formation after mild COVID-19. Study-level background: TCR clusters showed largely donor specificity.

Study conclusions and caveats: Proof of SARS-CoV-2 specificity was absent for the second-wave clones that crested on day 37. The pre-infection memory compartment contained some responding clones, suggesting cross-reactive memory joined. CD4+ bias marked clones expanding day 15 to 37, unlike balanced contracting clones.

This clonotype was seen at least ten times. Its antigen remains unidentified. MiXCR, applied by TCRdb to the 5' RACE reads, yields one record per CDR3 protein. The sample consists of approximately 290,000 distinct CDR3 sequences, around 8% of them appearing once. J lost 9 bases, V lost 5 bases, and 12 bases had no gene match. Germline values: CDR1 SGHTA, CDR2 FQGTGA. The CDR3 spans 15 residues. This sequence originates from a man aged 18 to 29 who had mild COVID-19 (a few samples of this study predate the infection). Cell type and time point are not known. The chain couples TRBV7-3 to TRBJ2-1; TRBD2 agrees at 8 bases. Material for sequencing was PBMCs or a T cell subset sorted from them (not recorded which). The CDR3 coding sequence is TGTGCCAGCAGCCCCCTCACGGGGGGGAGGGTTGAGCAGTTCTTC. Translation: CASSPLTGGRVEQFF.